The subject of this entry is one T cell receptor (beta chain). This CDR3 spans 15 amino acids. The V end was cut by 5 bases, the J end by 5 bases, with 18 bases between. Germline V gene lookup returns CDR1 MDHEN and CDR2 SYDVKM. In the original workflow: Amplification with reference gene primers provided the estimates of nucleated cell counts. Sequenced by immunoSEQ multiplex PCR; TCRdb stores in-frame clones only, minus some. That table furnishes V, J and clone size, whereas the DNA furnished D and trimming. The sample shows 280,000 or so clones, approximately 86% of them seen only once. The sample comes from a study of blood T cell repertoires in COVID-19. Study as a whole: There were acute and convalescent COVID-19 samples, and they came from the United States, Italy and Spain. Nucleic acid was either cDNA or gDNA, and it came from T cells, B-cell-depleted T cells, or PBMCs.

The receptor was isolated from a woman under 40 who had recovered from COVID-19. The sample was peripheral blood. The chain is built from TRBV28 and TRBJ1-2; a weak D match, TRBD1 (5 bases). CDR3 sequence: CASSQTWLGGYGYTF. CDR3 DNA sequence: TGTGCCAGCAGTCAAACCTGGCTGGGGGGGTATGGCTACACCTTC.